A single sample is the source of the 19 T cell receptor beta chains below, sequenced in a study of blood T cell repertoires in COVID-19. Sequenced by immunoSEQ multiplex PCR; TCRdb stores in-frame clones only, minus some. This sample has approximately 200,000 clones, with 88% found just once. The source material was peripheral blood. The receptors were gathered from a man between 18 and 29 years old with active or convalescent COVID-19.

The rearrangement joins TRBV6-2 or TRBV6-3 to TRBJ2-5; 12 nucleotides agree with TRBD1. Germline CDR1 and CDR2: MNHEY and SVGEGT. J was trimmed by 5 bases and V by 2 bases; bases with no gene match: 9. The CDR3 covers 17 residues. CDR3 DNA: TGTGCCAGCAGTTACGCGAGGGACAGGGGGCCCCAGGAGACCCAGTACTTC. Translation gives CASSYARDRGPQETQYF.

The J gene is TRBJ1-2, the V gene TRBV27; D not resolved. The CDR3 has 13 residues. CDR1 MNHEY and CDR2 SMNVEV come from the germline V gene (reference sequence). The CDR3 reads CPDGRGTNYGYTF. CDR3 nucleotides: TGTCCCGACGGTCGGGGTACTAACTATGGCTACACCTTC.

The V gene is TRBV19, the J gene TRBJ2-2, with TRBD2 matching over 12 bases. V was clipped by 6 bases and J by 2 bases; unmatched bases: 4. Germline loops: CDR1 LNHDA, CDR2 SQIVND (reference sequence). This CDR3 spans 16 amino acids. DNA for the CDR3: TGTGCCAGTAGGGGACTAGCGGGCTTTAACACCGGGGAGCTGTTTTTT. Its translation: CASRGLAGFNTGELFF.

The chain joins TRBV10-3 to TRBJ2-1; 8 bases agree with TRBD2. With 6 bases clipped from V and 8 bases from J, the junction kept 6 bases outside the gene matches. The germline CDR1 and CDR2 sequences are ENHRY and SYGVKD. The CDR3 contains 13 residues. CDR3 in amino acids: CAIRPGGPDEQFF. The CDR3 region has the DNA TGTGCCATCAGGCCGGGAGGGCCGGATGAGCAGTTCTTC.

The CDR3 region is CASSQDELQLYGYTF. CDR3 nucleotide sequence: TGTGCCAGCAGCCAAGATGAGTTACAGCTCTATGGCTACACCTTC. The chain recombines TRBV4-2 with TRBJ1-2; no firm D call. Deletions cut 0 bases from V and 4 bases from J, with 12 bases between. Germline values: CDR1 LGHNA, CDR2 YNFKEQ. The CDR3 has 15 residues.

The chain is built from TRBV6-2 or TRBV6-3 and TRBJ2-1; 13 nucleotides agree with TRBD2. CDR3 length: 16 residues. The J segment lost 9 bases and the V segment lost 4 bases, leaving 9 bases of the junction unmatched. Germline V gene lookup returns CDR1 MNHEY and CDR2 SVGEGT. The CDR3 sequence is CASSLFTSGRAVEQFF. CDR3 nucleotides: TGTGCCAGCAGTTTGTTTACTAGCGGGAGGGCGGTTGAGCAGTTCTTC.

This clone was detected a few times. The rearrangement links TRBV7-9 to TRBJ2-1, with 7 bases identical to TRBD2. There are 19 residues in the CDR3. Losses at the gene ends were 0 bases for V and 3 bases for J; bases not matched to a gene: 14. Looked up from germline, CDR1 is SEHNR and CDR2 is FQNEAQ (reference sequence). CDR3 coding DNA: TGTGCCAGCAGCTTAGCGGATGTGGGCAGCGGGACTAACTACAATGAGCAGTTCTTC. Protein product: CASSLADVGSGTNYNEQFF.

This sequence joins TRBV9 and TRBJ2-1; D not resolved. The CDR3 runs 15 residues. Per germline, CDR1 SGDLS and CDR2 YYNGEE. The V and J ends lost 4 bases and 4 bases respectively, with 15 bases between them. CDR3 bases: TGTGCCAGCAGCCCCCGTGTGGCCATATACAATGAGCAGTTCTTC. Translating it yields CASSPRVAIYNEQFF.

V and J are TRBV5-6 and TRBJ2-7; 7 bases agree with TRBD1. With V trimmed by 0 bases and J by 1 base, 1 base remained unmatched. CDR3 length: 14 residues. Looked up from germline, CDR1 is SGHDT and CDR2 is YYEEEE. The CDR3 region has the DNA TGTGCCAGCAGCTTGGACAGGGGATCCTACGAGCAGTACTTC. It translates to CASSLDRGSYEQYF.

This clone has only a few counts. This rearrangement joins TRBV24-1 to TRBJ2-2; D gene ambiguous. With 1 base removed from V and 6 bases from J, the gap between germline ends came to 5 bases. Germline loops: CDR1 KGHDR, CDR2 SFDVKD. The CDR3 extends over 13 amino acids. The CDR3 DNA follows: TGTGCCACCAGTGATTTCTCGGCCGGGGAGCTGTTTTTT. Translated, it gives CATSDFSAGELFF.

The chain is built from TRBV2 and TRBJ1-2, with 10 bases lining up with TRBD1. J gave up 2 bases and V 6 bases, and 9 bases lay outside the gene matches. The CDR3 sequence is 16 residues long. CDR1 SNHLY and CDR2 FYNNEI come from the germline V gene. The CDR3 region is CASSPGTGDTNYGYTF. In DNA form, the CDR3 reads TGTGCCAGCAGCCCGGGGACAGGGGACACGAACTATGGCTACACCTTC.

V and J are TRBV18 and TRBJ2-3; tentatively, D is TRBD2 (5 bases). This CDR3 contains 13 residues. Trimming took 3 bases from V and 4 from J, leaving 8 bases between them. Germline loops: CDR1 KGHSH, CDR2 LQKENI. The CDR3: CASSPEGADTQYF. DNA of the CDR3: TGTGCCAGCTCACCTGAGGGTGCAGATACGCAGTATTTT. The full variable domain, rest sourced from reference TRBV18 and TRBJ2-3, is NAGVMQNPRHLVRRRGQEARLRCSPMKGHSHVYWYRQLPEEGLKFMVYLQKENIIDESGMPKERFSAEFPKEGPSILRIQQVVRGDSAAYFCASSPEGADTQYFGPGTRLTVL.

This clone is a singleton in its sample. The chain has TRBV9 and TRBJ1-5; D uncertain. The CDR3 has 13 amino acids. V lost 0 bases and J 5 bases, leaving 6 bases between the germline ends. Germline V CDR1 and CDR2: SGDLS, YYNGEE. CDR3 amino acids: CASSVDDYQPQHF. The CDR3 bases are TGTGCCAGCAGCGTAGATGACTATCAGCCCCAGCATTTT.

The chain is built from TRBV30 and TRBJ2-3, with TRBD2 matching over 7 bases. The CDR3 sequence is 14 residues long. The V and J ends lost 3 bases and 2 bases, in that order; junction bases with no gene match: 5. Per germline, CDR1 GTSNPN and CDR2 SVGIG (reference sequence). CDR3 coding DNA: TGTGCCTGGAGGACTAGCCCAATCACAGATACGCAGTATTTT. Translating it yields CAWRTSPITDTQYF.

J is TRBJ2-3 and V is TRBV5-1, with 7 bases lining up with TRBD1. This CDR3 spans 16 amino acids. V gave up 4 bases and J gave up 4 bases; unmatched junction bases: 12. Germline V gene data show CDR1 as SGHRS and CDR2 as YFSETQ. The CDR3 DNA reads TGCGCCAGCAGCATATTAGGGGGCTCAACCGCAGATACGCAGTATTTT. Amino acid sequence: CASSILGGSTADTQYF.

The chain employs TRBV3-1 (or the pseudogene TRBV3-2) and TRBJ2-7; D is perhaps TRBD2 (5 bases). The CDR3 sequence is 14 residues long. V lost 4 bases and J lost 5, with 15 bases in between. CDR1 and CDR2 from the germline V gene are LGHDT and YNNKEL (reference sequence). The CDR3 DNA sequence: TGTGCCAGCAGCCCTACTAGTTTCATCGACGAGCAGTACTTC. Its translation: CASSPTSFIDEQYF.

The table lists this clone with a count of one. DNA for the CDR3: TGTGCCAGCAGCCAATCGGGACAGGGGTCTGCCGAGCAGTACTTC. It codes for CASSQSGQGSAEQYF. V is TRBV16 and J is TRBJ2-7; 10 bases match TRBD1. J was trimmed by 6 bases and V by 0 bases; bases with no gene match: 5. Germline V gives CDR1 KGHSY, CDR2 FQNENV. The CDR3 sequence is 15 residues long.

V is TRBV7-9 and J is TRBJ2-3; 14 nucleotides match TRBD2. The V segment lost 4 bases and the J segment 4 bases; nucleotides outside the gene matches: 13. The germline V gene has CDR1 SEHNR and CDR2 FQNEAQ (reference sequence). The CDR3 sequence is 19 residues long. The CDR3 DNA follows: TGTGCCAGCAGCTCGACTAGCGGGAGGGCCTTTGTTAGCGCAGATACGCAGTATTTT. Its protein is CASSSTSGRAFVSADTQYF.

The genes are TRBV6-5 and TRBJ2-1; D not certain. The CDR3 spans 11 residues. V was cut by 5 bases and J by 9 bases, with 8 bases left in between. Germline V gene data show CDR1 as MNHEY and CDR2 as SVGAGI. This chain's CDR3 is CASSRTGEQFF. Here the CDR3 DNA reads TGTGCCAGCAGTAGAACTGGTGAGCAGTTCTTC.